The clone carrying this T cell receptor (beta chain) was observed a handful of times. Original methodology: Estimation of nucleated cell counts was performed using reference gene primer amplification. Generated by immunoSEQ multiplex PCR, the TCRdb table keeps only in-frame clones and is missing some. V, J and clone size derive from that table, while D and trimming were established from the DNA sequence. The sample records some 240,000 clones, about 78% being singletons. This record belongs to a study of blood T cell repertoires in COVID-19. Study summary: Acute and convalescent COVID-19 specimens originated in the United States, Italy and Spain. In each case, the material was cDNA or gDNA derived from T cells, B-cell-depleted T cells, or PBMCs.

CDR3 length equals 13 residues. The rearrangement links TRBV21-1 to TRBJ2-7; whether TRBD2, the table's D call, matches the DNA was not checked. TRBV21-1 is assigned pseudogene status. This sequence was found in a woman aged 70 to 79 with acute or convalescent COVID-19. The sample was peripheral blood. For the CDR3, the DNA is TGTGCCAGCCCCGGGACTAGTTGCCACGAGCAGTACGTC. Translating gives CASPGTSCHEQYV.